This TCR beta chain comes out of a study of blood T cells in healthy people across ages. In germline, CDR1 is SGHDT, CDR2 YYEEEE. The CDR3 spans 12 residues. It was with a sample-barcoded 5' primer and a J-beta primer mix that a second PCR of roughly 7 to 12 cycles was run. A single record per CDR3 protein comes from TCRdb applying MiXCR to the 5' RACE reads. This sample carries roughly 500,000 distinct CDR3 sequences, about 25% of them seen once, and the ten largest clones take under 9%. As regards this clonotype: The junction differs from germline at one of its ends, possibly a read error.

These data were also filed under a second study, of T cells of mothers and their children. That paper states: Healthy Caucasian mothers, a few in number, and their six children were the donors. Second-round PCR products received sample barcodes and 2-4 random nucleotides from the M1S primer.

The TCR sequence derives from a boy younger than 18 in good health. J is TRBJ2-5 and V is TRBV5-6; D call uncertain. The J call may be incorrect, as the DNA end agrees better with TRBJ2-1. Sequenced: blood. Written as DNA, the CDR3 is TGTGTCAGCAGCTTGATGGGCAATGAGCAGTTCTTC. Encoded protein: CVSSLMGNEQFF.